One sample yielded the 22 T cell receptor beta chains listed below, sequenced in a study of vaccination and CD4 T cells after COVID-19. The Oncomine TCR Beta short-read assay sequenced DNA from cultured CD4+ T cells. TCRdb re-analysed the PCR reads in MiXCR, keeping a single row per CDR3 protein. The data hold some 16,000 distinct CDR3 sequences, with approximately 55% observed a single time. Treatment of the sample: roughly nine-day PBMC culture with coronavirus spike peptide pools or control peptides (ViraFEST assay). Which antigens these TCRs recognize remains unknown. What was sequenced was CD4+ T cells from blood, cultured in vitro. The receptors come from a human donor who had recovered from COVID-19.

The J gene is TRBJ1-2, the V gene TRBV19; D is unresolved. Germline-derived CDR1 and CDR2 are LNHDA and SQIVND (reference sequence). V lost 7 bases to trimming and J lost 4 bases, with 16 bases between them. The CDR3 spans 14 residues. CDR3 loop: CASIQPGTTYGYTF. Here the CDR3 DNA reads TGTGCCAGTATACAACCCGGAACTACCTATGGCTACACCTTC.

The V call is TRBV11-3, the J call TRBJ1-5, with TRBD1 matching over 7 bases. This CDR3 has 14 residues. The J segment lost 3 bases and the V segment lost 6 bases, leaving 5 bases of the junction unmatched. Germline values: CDR1 SGHNT, CDR2 YENEEA. The CDR3 spells CASRRDSYNQPQHF. The CDR3 nucleotides are TGTGCCAGCAGACGGGACAGTTACAATCAGCCCCAGCATTTT. Looking up the rest from reference TRBV11-3 and TRBJ1-5 gives the full variable domain: EAGVVQSPRYKIIEKKQPVAFWCNPISGHNTLYWYLQNLGQGPELLIRYENEEAVDDSQLPKDRFSAERLKGVDSTLKIQPAELGDSAVYLCASRRDSYNQPQHFGDGTRLSIL.

The chain couples TRBV28 to TRBJ1-6; possibly TRBD1 for D (6 bases). This CDR3 spans 16 amino acids. V lost 5 bases to trimming and J lost 0 bases, with 11 bases between them. Germline CDR1 MDHEN, CDR2 SYDVKM. The CDR3 nucleotides are TGTGCCAGCAGTAGGGGGAAAAGCTCCTATAATTCACCCCTCCACTTT. Translated: CASSRGKSSYNSPLHF.

The chain uses TRBV24-1 and TRBJ1-2; a weak D match, TRBD1 (6 bases). CDR1 and CDR2 from the germline V gene are KGHDR and SFDVKD. V was shortened by 2 bases and J by 7 bases, with 13 bases between the two germline ends. This CDR3 region has 14 residues. The CDR3 nucleotides read TGTGCCACCAGTGATTGGCCGGGGGGCACTGGCTACACCTTC. It translates to CATSDWPGGTGYTF.

The chain links TRBV7-9 to TRBJ2-1, with 14 positions matching TRBD2. Looked up from germline, CDR1 is SEHNR and CDR2 is FQNEAQ (reference sequence). The CDR3 loop spans 15 amino acids. Trimming took 7 bases from V and 10 from J; bases not matched to a gene: 9. This CDR3 reads CASTQRRLAGGEQFF. CDR3 sequence (DNA): TGTGCCAGCACCCAAAGGAGACTAGCGGGAGGGGAGCAGTTCTTC.

This clonotype was seen only a few times. The rearrangement joins TRBV24-1 to TRBJ2-7, with 8 bases aligning to TRBD1. V trimming: 2 bases; J trimming: 2 bases; junction bases outside the gene matches: 7. Looked up from germline, CDR1 is KGHDR and CDR2 is SFDVKD. The length of the CDR3 is 16 residues. The CDR3, as DNA: TGTGCCACCAGTGATTCCTCGGCGACAGGGGCCTACGAGCAGTACTTC. Translating it yields CATSDSSATGAYEQYF.

This rearrangement joins TRBV10-3 to TRBJ2-5; no clear D gene. The CDR3 spans 13 residues. V lost 6 bases and J 5 bases, leaving 13 bases between the germline ends. Germline V lookup: CDR1 ENHRY, CDR2 SYGVKD. For the CDR3, the DNA is TGTGCCATCAGCTCCTTCAAAGGGGAGACCCAGTACTTC. The encoded protein is CAISSFKGETQYF.

The chain joins TRBV7-6 to TRBJ2-3; 9 bases agree with TRBD1. V gave up 4 bases and J gave up 6 bases; unmatched junction bases: 8. Per the germline V gene, CDR1 is SGHVS and CDR2 is FNYEAQ. CDR3 length: 15 amino acids. CDR3 region: CASSSGTGQWDTQYF. CDR3 in DNA: TGTGCCAGCAGCTCCGGGACAGGGCAATGGGATACGCAGTATTTT.

The CDR3 loop reads CASSLVWQGETQYF. The CDR3 region has the DNA TGCGCCAGCAGCTTGGTGTGGCAGGGAGAGACCCAGTACTTC. The rearrangement joins TRBV5-1 to TRBJ2-5, with D tentatively TRBD1 (5 bases). The CDR3 runs 14 residues. Germline loops: CDR1 SGHRS, CDR2 YFSETQ. V was cut by 0 bases and J by 4 bases, with 10 bases left in between.

This chain joins TRBV28 and TRBJ1-1; D unresolved. This CDR3 spans 13 amino acids. From germline, CDR1 is MDHEN and CDR2 SYDVKM. The germline V and J ends were trimmed by 3 bases and 4 bases, with 9 bases remaining between them. The CDR3 DNA reads TGTGCCAGCAGTTTTCACGGAGGCACTGAAGCTTTCTTT. Translating it yields CASSFHGGTEAFF.

In this sample, this clonotype turned up a few times. V usage is TRBV24-1 and J usage is TRBJ1-2, with D possibly matching TRBD1 (5 bases). This CDR3 has 13 amino acids. The ends were cut back, 5 bases at V and 0 bases at J, with 6 bases in the middle. The germline gives CDR1 KGHDR, CDR2 SFDVKD. The CDR3: CATSVGANYGYTF. CDR3 coding DNA: TGTGCCACCAGTGTGGGGGCTAACTATGGCTACACCTTC.

The V call is TRBV28, the J call TRBJ2-7; 7 bases are shared with TRBD1. This CDR3 region has 12 residues. Germline lookup yields CDR1 MDHEN and CDR2 SYDVKM. V dropped 3 bases and J dropped 11; count of bases not matched to a gene: 7. The CDR3 DNA follows: TGTGCCAGCAGTTTGGGCCAGGGGGTTAAGTACTTC. Its translation: CASSLGQGVKYF.

This clonotype was picked up a small number of times. The V and J genes are TRBV10-3 and TRBJ2-1; D uncertain. This CDR3 spans 13 amino acids. The germline V gene encodes CDR1 ENHRY and CDR2 SYGVKD. Trimming pared 7 bases from V and 3 bases from J, leaving 10 bases between. Here the CDR3 reads CAITSGGYNEQFF. CDR3 DNA: TGTGCCATCACCTCCGGCGGCTACAATGAGCAGTTCTTC.

J is TRBJ2-1 and V is TRBV2; D ambiguous. Deletions cut 7 bases from V and 6 bases from J, with 7 bases between. The CDR3 length is 11 residues. Germline V gives CDR1 SNHLY, CDR2 FYNNEI. The CDR3 DNA sequence: TGTGCCAGCACCCTATCCAATGAGCAGTTCTTC. Translation gives CASTLSNEQFF. The full variable domain, in which reference TRBV2 and TRBJ2-1 provide the parts outside the CDR3, is EPEVTQTPSHQVTQMGQEVILRCVPISNHLYFYWYRQILGQKVEFLVSFYNNEISEKSEIFDDQFSVERPDGSNFTLKIRSTKLEDSAMYFCASTLSNEQFFGPGTRLTVL.

The chain combines TRBV11-2 with TRBJ2-1, with no clear D. The CDR3 spans 15 residues. Between the trimmed V and J ends, which lost 4 bases and 2 bases, there was a span of 12 bases. CDR1 and CDR2 from the germline V gene are SGHAT and FQNNGV. The CDR3 DNA reads as TGTGCCAGCAGCTCCGACTCCCTAACCTACAATGAGCAGTTCTTC. Its protein is CASSSDSLTYNEQFF.

In its sample, this clonotype is medium-sized. This sequence joins TRBV5-1 and TRBJ1-2; a possible D gene is TRBD1 (5 bases). Germline CDR1 is SGHRS and CDR2 is YFSETQ. V was clipped by 0 bases and J by 7 bases, with 10 bases between them. CDR3 size: 13 residues. The DNA of the CDR3 is TGCGCCAGCAGCTTGGAGGGGTCCGTTGGCTACACCTTC. Its translation: CASSLEGSVGYTF.

V usage is TRBV30 and J usage is TRBJ2-5, with TRBD2 matching 9 bases. V trimming: 2 bases; J trimming: 5 bases; junction bases outside the gene matches: 6. Germline CDR1 reads GTSNPN; CDR2 reads SVGIG (reference sequence). The CDR3 has 14 amino acids. The CDR3 DNA is TGTGCCTGGAGTATTAGCGGGAGTACGGAGACCCAGTACTTC. The encoded protein is CAWSISGSTETQYF.

The rearrangement uses TRBV30 and TRBJ1-2, with a tentative D call TRBD1 (6 bases). This CDR3 contains 14 residues. Germline CDR1 reads GTSNPN; CDR2 reads SVGIG (reference sequence). Between the trimmed V and J ends, which lost 3 bases and 2 bases, there was a span of 13 bases. Written as DNA, the CDR3 is TGTGCCTGGAGCCTCGGACAGTCCAACTATGGCTACACCTTC. Translating gives CAWSLGQSNYGYTF.

The chain combines TRBV29-1 with TRBJ2-5; 7 bases are shared with TRBD1. CDR3 length: 12 amino acids. Losses at the gene ends were 7 bases for V and 2 bases for J; bases not matched to a gene: 4. CDR1 is SQVTM, CDR2 ANQGSEA, per germline. The CDR3 DNA follows: TGCAGCGATATGACAGGGCAAGAGACCCAGTACTTC. Translated, it gives CSDMTGQETQYF. Full variable domain (outside the CDR3, taken from reference TRBV29-1 and TRBJ2-5): SAVISQKPSRDICQRGTSLTIQCQVDSQVTMMFWYRQQPGQSLTLIATANQGSEATYESGFVIDKFPISRPNLTFSTLTVSNMSPEDSSIYLCSDMTGQETQYFGPGTRLLVL.

The V gene is TRBV19, the J gene TRBJ2-7; D is ambiguous. Germline assignment: CDR1 LNHDA and CDR2 SQIVND (reference sequence). The CDR3 totals 14 residues. Trimming took 4 bases from V and 7 from J, leaving 17 bases between them. The CDR3 sequence: CASSTSQSVWEQYF. The CDR3, as DNA: TGTGCCAGTAGTACGTCACAAAGCGTATGGGAGCAGTACTTC.

J is TRBJ1-2 and V is TRBV12-3 or TRBV12-4; 10 nucleotides match TRBD1. This CDR3 has 13 amino acids. Trimming removed 0 bases from V and 8 bases from J; junction bases left unmatched: 0. The CDR3 coding sequence is TGTGCCAGCAGTTTAGCGACAGGGGGCGGCTACACCTTC. Its translation: CASSLATGGGYTF.

V usage is TRBV30 and J usage is TRBJ1-3; tentatively, D is TRBD1 (5 bases). The CDR3 has 14 amino acids. Germline CDR1 GTSNPN, CDR2 SVGIG (reference sequence). V lost 7 bases and J lost 0, with 13 bases in between. The CDR3 DNA sequence: TGTGCCTCGGATTGGGGGGTCTCTGGAAACACCATATATTTT. Its protein product is CASDWGVSGNTIYF.